This T cell receptor (beta chain) was observed in a study of OX40 agonist ivuxolimab in advanced cancers. The overall study: The mean age was approximately 60 years, ranging from 23 to 79, with under 90% of participants male. Study-level findings and limits: CD4+ and CD8+ blood T cells expanded clonally by week 6 at 0.1 to 3.0 mg/kg.

Data came from immunoSEQ multiplex PCR; TCRdb stores just in-frame clones and leaves some out. The sample records more than 85,000 clones, about 83% being singletons. Individuals having autoimmune disease history or systemic immunosuppression were not enrolled. The sampling schedule covered blood at baseline, cycle 4 day 1, and cycle 7 day 1. Concerning this clone: The antigen is not known.

After removal of 5 bases from V and 8 bases from J, the junction contained 13 bases not matched to a gene. The CDR3 is 15 amino acids. Germline V gene lookup returns CDR1 SGHAT and CDR2 FQNNGV. The chain combines TRBV11-2 with TRBJ1-2; 8 nucleotides line up with TRBD1. The specimen comprised CD4+ or CD8+ T cells sorted from blood, sampled in a trial of the OX40 agonist ivuxolimab. The sequence was collected from an adult with an advanced solid tumor such as melanoma, head and neck, liver or kidney cancer. The CDR3 sequence: CASSPQGAGSGGYTF. DNA for the CDR3: TGTGCCAGCAGCCCCCAGGGGGCAGGTTCAGGCGGCTACACCTTC.